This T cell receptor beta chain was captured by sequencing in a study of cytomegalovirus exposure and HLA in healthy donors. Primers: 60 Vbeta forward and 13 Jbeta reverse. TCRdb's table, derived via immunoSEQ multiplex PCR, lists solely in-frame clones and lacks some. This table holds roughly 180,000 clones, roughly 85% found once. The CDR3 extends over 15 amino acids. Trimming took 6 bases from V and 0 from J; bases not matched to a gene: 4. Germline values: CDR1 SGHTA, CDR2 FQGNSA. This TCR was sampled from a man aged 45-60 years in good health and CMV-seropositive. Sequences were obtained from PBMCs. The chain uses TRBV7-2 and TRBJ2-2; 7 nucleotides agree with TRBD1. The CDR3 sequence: CASSLDRSNTGELFF. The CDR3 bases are TGTGCCAGCAGTCTGGACAGGTCGAACACCGGGGAGCTGTTTTTT.